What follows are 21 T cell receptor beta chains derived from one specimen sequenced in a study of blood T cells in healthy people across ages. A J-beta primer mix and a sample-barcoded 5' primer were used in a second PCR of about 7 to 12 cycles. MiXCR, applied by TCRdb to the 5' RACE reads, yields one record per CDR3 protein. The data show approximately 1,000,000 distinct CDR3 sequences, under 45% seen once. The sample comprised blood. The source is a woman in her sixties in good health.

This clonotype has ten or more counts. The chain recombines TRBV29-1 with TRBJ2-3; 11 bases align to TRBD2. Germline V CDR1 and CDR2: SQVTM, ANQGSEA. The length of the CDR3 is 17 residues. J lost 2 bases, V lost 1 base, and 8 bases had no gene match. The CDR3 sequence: CSVEAAKTSGVTDTQYF. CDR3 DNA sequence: TGCAGCGTTGAAGCGGCCAAGACTAGCGGGGTCACAGATACGCAGTATTTT.

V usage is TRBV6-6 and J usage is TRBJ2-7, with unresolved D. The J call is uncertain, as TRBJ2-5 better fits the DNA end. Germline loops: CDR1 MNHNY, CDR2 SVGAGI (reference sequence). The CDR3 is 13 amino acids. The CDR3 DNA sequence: TGTGCCAGCAGTTTGATGTACCAAGAGACCCAGTACTTC. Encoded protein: CASSLMYQETQYF.

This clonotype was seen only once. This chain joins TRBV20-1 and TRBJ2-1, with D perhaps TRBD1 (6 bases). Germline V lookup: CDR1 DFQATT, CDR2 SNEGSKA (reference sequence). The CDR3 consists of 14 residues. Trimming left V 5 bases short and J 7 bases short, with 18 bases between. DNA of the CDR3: TGCAGTGCTCTGCTTCCCAGGGGTGGAAATGAGCAGTTCTTC. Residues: CSALLPRGGNEQFF.

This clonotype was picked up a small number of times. The CDR3 DNA sequence: TGCAGTGCTCTCCAGTTTGGCTACACCTTC. Protein: CSALQFGYTF. The gene calls are TRBV20-1 and TRBJ1-2; D is uncertain. Trimming cost V 5 bases and J 7 bases, with 8 bases left between them. This CDR3 spans 10 amino acids. Germline loops: CDR1 DFQATT, CDR2 SNEGSKA (reference sequence).

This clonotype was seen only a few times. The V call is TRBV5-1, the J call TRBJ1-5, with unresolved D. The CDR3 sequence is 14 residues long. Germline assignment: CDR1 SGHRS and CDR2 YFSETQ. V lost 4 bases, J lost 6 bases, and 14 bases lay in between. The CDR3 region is CASSMDPEGQPQHF. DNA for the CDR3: TGCGCCAGCAGCATGGATCCCGAGGGTCAGCCCCAGCATTTT.

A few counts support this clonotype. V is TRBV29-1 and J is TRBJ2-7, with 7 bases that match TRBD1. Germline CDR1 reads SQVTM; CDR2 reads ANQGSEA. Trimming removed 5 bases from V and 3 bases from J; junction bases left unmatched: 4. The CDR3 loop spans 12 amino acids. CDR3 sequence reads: CSVTRDSYEQYF. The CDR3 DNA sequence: TGCAGCGTTACCCGGGACAGCTACGAGCAGTACTTC.

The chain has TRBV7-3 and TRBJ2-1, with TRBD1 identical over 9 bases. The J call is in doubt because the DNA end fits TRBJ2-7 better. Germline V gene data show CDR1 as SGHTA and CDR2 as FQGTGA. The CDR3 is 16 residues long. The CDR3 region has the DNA TGTGCCAGCAGCTCAACAGGGGGCGCCTCCTACAATGAGCAGTACTTC. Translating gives CASSSTGGASYNEQYF.

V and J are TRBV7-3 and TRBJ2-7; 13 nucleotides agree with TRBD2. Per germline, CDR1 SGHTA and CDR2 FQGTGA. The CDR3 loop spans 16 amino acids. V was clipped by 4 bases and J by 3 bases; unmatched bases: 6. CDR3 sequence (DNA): TGTGCCAGCAGCTCAGCGACTAGCGGGAGGAACTACGAGCAGTACTTC. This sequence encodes CASSSATSGRNYEQYF.

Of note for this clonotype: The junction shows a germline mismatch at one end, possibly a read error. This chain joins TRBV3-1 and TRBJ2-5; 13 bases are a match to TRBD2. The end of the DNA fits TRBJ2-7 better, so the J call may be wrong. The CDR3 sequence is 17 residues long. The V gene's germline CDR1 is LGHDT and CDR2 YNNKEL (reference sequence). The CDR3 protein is CASSQGTSGILPYEQYF. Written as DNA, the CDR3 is TGTGCCAGCAGTCAAGGGACTAGCGGGATTCTACCCTACGAGCAGTACTTC.

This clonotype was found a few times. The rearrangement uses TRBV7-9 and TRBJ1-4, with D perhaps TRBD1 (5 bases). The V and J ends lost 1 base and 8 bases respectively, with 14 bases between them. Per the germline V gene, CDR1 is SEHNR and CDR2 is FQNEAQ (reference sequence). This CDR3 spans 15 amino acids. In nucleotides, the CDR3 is TGTGCCAGCAGCTTAGAAGGCAGGACAATGGAAAAACTGTTTTTT. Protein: CASSLEGRTMEKLFF.

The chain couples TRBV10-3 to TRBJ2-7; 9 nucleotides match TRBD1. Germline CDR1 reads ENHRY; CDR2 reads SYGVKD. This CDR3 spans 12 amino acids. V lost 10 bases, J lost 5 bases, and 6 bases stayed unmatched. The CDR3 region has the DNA TGTGCCACGGGGACAGGGACGGACGAGCAGTACTTC. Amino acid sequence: CATGTGTDEQYF.

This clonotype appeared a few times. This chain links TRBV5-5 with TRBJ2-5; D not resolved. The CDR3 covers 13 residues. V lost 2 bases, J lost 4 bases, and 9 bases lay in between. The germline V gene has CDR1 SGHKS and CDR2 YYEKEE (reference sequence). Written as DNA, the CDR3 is TGTGCCAGCAGCTTTGGATGGCGAGAGACCCAGTACTTC. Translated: CASSFGWRETQYF.

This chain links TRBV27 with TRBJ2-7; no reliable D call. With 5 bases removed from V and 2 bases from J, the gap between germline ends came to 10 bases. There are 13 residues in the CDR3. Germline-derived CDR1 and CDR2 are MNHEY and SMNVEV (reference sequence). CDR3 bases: TGTGCCAGCAGTGGGCAGATGGCCTACGAGCAGTACTTC. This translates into CASSGQMAYEQYF.

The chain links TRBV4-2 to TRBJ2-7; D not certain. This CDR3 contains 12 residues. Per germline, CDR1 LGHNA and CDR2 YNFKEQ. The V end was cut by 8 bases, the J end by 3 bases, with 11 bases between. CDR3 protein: CASFGSHYEQYF. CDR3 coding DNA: TGTGCCAGCTTCGGGTCCCACTACGAGCAGTACTTC.

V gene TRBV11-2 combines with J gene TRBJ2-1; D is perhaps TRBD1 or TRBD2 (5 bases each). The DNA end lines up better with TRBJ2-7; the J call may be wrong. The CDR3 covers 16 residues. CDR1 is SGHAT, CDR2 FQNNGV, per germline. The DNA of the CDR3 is TGTGCCAGCAGCCGGACTCAGGGAAACTCCTACAATGAGCAGTACTTC. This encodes CASSRTQGNSYNEQYF.

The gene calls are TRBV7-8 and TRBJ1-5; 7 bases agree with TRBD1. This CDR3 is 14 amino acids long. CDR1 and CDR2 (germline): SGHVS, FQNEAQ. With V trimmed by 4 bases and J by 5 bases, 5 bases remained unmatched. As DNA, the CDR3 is TGTGCCAGCAGCTCGCCGGGACAGTATCAGCCCCAGCATTTT. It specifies CASSSPGQYQPQHF.

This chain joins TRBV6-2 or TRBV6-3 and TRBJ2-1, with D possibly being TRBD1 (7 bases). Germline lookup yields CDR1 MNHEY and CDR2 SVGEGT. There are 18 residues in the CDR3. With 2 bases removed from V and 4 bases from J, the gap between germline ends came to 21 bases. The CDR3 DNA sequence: TGTGCCAGCAGTTACGAGACCGGGGCAGGGGGGTTTTACAATGAGCAGTTCTTC. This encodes CASSYETGAGGFYNEQFF.

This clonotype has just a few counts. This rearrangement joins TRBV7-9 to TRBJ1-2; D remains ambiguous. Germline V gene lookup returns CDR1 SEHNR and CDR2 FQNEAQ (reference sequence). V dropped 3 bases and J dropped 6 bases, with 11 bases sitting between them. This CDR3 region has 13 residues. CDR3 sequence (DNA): TGTGCCAGCAGCTTGTCGGGAACGCATGGCTACACCTTC. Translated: CASSLSGTHGYTF.

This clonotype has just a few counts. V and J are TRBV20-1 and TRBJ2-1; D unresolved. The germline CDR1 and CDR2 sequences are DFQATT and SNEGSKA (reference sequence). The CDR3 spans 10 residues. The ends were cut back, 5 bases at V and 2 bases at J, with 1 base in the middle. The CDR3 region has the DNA TGCAGTGCTGCCTACAATGAGCAGTTCTTC. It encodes CSAAYNEQFF.

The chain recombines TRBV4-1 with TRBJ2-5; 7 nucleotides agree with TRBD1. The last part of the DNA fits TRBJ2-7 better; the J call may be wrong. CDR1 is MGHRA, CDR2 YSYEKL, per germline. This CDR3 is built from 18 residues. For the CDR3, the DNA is TGCGCCAGCAGCCAGACCGACCAAAGGGACAGCATTAAGTACGAGCAGTACTTC. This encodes CASSQTDQRDSIKYEQYF.

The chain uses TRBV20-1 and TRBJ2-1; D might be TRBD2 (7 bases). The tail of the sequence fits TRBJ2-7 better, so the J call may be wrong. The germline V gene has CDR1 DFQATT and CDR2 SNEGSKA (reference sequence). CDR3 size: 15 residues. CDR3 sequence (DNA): TGCAGTGCTAGAGATGGGGGGGCCGGGGACAATGAGCAGTACTTC. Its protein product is CSARDGGAGDNEQYF.